This T cell receptor beta chain was sequenced for a study of shared clonotypes between healthy human individuals. Overall study results and limits: Clonotypes which were not shared had lower generation probabilities than clonotypes that all four donors shared. Generally, estimated richness proved larger in naive subsets than it did in memory subsets. In a handful of donors, around 5% of naive CD4 clonotypes appeared in common.

The data were produced by immunoSEQ multiplex PCR, yet TCRdb's version contains in-frame clones alone and is incomplete. The sample shows approximately 1.9 million clones, roughly 93% of them seen only once. Germline lookup yields CDR1 MNHEY and CDR2 SVGAGI. The CDR3 is 12 amino acids. V dropped 2 bases and J dropped 6 bases, with 7 bases sitting between them. This clone has a handful of counts. The antigen remains undetermined. Naive CD8 cells, CD45RO-negative and positively selected for CCR7, excluded terminally differentiated effector memory CD45RA+ cells. Caucasian adults residing in Nashville, Tennessee made up all the donors.

The sequenced sample consisted of naive CD8+ T cells from PBMCs. The rearrangement joins TRBV6-5 to TRBJ1-1; D gene ambiguous. The origin of this receptor is a man between 18 and 29 years old in good health. Some clones in this sample may be carry-over from other donors' samples. As DNA, the CDR3 is TGTGCCAGCAGTTACCCTATCGCTGAAGCTTTCTTT. Amino acids: CASSYPIAEAFF.